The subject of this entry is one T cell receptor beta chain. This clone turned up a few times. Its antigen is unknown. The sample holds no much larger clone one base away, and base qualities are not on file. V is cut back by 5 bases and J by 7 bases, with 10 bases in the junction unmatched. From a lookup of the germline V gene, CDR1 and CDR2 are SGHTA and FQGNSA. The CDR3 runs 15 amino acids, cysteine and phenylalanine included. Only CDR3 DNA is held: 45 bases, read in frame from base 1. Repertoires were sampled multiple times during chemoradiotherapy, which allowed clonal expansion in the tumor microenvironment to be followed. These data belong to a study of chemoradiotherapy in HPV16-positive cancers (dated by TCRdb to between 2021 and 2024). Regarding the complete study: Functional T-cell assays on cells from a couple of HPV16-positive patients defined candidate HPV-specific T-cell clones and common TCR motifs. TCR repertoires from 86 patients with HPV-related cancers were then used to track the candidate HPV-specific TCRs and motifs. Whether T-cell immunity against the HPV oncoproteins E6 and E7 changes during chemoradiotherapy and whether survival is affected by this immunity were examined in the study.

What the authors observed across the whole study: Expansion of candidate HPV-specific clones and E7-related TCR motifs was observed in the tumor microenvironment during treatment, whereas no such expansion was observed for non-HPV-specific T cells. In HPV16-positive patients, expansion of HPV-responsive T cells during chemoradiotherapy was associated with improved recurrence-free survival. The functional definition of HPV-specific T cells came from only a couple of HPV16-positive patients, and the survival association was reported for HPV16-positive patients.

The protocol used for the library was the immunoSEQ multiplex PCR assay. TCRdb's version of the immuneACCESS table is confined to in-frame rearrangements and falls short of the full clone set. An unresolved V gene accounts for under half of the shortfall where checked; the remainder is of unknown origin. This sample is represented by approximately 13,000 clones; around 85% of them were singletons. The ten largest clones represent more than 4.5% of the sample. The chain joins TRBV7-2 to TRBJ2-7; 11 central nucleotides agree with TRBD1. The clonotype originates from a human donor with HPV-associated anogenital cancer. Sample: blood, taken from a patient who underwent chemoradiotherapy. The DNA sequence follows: TGTGCCAGCAGCCGTCGGACAGGGGGCTCTCAAGAGCAGTACTTC. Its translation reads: CASSRRTGGSQEQYF.